Shown below are 24 T cell receptor beta chains from a single sample sequenced in a study of a mutant IDH1 vaccine in newly diagnosed glioma. Time point described: week 5, during vaccination. One vaccine dose held 300 ug of mutant IDH1 20-mer peptide and came with topical imiquimod. The antigens of these receptors remain unknown. TCRdb keeps only in-frame clones here, not all; method: immunoSEQ multiplex PCR. The sample lists about 50,000 clones; around 84% were seen once. The sample consisted of PBMCs, taken from a glioma patient whose treatment included an IDH1 peptide vaccine. The receptors were gathered from a woman aged 50 to 60 with glioma.

The gene calls are TRBV27 and TRBJ2-1; 12 nucleotides agree with TRBD2. Germline V CDR1 and CDR2: MNHEY, SMNVEV (reference sequence). The CDR3 sequence is 14 residues long. The trim removed 9 bases at V and 8 bases at J, leaving 8 bases unmatched. The CDR3 sequence is CASARASGGDEQFF. In DNA form, the CDR3 reads TGTGCCAGTGCGAGGGCTAGCGGGGGGGATGAGCAGTTCTTC.

The chain couples TRBV9 to TRBJ2-7; possibly TRBD1 or TRBD2 for D (5 bases each). V dropped 0 bases and J dropped 2 bases, with 24 bases sitting between them. This CDR3 comprises 19 residues. CDR1 is SGDLS and CDR2 is YYNGEE in the germline V gene. The CDR3 region has the DNA TGTGCCAGCAGCGTAGCCAGTGCGAGAGGGGTGCAGGCCCCCTACGAGCAGTACTTC. It encodes CASSVASARGVQAPYEQYF.

A note on this clone: Other DNA sequences in the same sample also yield this CDR3. The chain couples TRBV28 to TRBJ2-6, with D perhaps being TRBD1 or TRBD2 (5 bases each). V lost 2 bases and J lost 2, with 7 bases in between. CDR1 MDHEN and CDR2 SYDVKM come from the germline V gene. The CDR3 loop spans 15 amino acids. CDR3 residues: CASSLGGAGANVLTF. CDR3 nucleotide sequence: TGTGCCAGCAGTTTAGGGGGTGCTGGGGCCAACGTCCTGACTTTC.

V usage is TRBV19 and J usage is TRBJ1-5; D remains ambiguous. The germline CDR1 and CDR2 sequences are LNHDA and SQIVND (reference sequence). The CDR3 runs 15 residues. The V end lost 7 bases, the J end lost 0 bases, and 13 bases lay between the germline ends. The CDR3 DNA is TGTGCCAGTATGGGCAGAACTTATAGCAATCAGCCCCAGCATTTT. This codes for CASMGRTYSNQPQHF.

A few counts support this clone. V usage is TRBV30 and J usage is TRBJ1-1; no clear D. V was trimmed by 4 bases and J by 0 bases, leaving 6 bases between them. The CDR3 length is 12 residues. Germline V CDR1 and CDR2: GTSNPN, SVGIG (reference sequence). The CDR3 loop is CAWKPMNTEAFF. The CDR3 bases are TGTGCCTGGAAACCCATGAACACTGAAGCTTTCTTT.

This chain's CDR3 is CASSVAGGAFF. The CDR3 nucleotides are TGTGCCAGCAGTGTTGCGGGCGGGGCTTTCTTT. This sequence joins TRBV2 and TRBJ1-1; D remains unclear. Per germline, CDR1 SNHLY and CDR2 FYNNEI. The V end was cut by 4 bases, the J end by 11 bases, with 11 bases between. This CDR3 contains 11 residues.

This clone occurred a few times. V is TRBV2 and J is TRBJ1-1, with D possibly matching TRBD1 (5 bases). Germline values: CDR1 SNHLY, CDR2 FYNNEI. The CDR3 is 13 residues long. Trimming took 8 bases from V and 5 from J, leaving 15 bases between them. The chain's CDR3 is CASGGTGNTEAFF. CDR3 sequence (DNA): TGTGCCAGCGGGGGGACGGGGAATACTGAAGCTTTCTTT.

V gene TRBV7-9 combines with J gene TRBJ2-1; TRBD1 might be the D (5 bases). Germline V gene data show CDR1 as SEHNR and CDR2 as FQNEAQ (reference sequence). Deletions cut 2 bases from V and 0 bases from J, with 8 bases between. The CDR3 loop spans 15 amino acids. DNA for the CDR3: TGTGCCAGCAGCTTACAGGGATCCTCCTACAATGAGCAGTTCTTC. Translating it yields CASSLQGSSYNEQFF.

The rearrangement joins TRBV7-2 to TRBJ1-5; D remains ambiguous. Between the trimmed V and J ends, which lost 1 base and 5 bases, there was a span of 12 bases. Germline V gene lookup returns CDR1 SGHTA and CDR2 FQGNSA. CDR3 length: 15 amino acids. The CDR3 sequence is CASSLVVVADQPQHF. CDR3 sequence (DNA): TGTGCCAGCAGCTTAGTCGTAGTCGCCGATCAGCCCCAGCATTTT. The complete variable domain, with remaining parts taken from reference TRBV7-2 and TRBJ1-5, reads GAGVSQSPSNKVTEKGKDVELRCDPISGHTALYWYRQSLGQGLEFLIYFQGNSAPDKSGLPSDRFSAERTGGSVSTLTIQRTQQEDSAVYLCASSLVVVADQPQHFGDGTRLSIL.

This chain connects TRBV4-3 to TRBJ1-3; D may be TRBD1 (5 bases). Between the trimmed V and J ends, which lost 1 base and 0 bases, there was a span of 10 bases. Germline CDR1 LGHNA, CDR2 YSLEER. This CDR3 spans 16 amino acids. CDR3 DNA sequence: TGCGCCAGCAGCCAAGTGGGACTGCGCTCTGGAAACACCATATATTTT. Translation gives CASSQVGLRSGNTIYF.

This CDR3 is CSANGGGGGNEKLFF. The CDR3 DNA follows: TGCAGCGCCAACGGGGGGGGCGGCGGTAATGAAAAACTGTTTTTT. The rearrangement links TRBV29-1 to TRBJ1-4; D may be TRBD1 (6 bases). V dropped 7 bases and J dropped 4 bases, with 19 bases sitting between them. From germline, CDR1 is SQVTM and CDR2 ANQGSEA. This CDR3 has 15 residues.

The chain has TRBV5-1 and TRBJ1-1; 9 bases match TRBD1. V was pared by 6 bases and J by 4 bases, with 7 bases of the junction left unmatched. CDR3 length: 14 residues. Germline assignment: CDR1 SGHRS and CDR2 YFSETQ. CDR3 in amino acids: CASKTGTGSTEAFF. CDR3 DNA sequence: TGCGCCAGCAAAACGGGGACAGGGAGCACTGAAGCTTTCTTT.

The rearrangement uses TRBV9 and TRBJ1-1; perhaps TRBD1 as D (5 bases). This CDR3 comprises 14 residues. V gave up 0 bases and J gave up 5 bases, with 11 bases separating them. CDR1 and CDR2 from the germline V gene are SGDLS and YYNGEE. The CDR3 bases are TGTGCCAGCAGCGTAGTGGGGACGGGAACTGAAGCTTTCTTT. Its protein product is CASSVVGTGTEAFF.

This clone was found once. The chain joins TRBV19 to TRBJ2-3; D not resolved. Looked up from germline, CDR1 is LNHDA and CDR2 is SQIVND (reference sequence). CDR3 length: 16 amino acids. V was cut by 3 bases and J by 0 bases, with 13 bases left in between. CDR3: CASSMARALSTDTQYF. CDR3 sequence (DNA): TGTGCCAGTAGTATGGCGAGAGCGCTGAGCACAGATACGCAGTATTTT.

This chain joins TRBV7-8 and TRBJ2-5, with TRBD1 matching 10 bases. The trim removed 5 bases at V and 7 bases at J, leaving 13 bases unmatched. The CDR3 contains 16 residues. Germline V CDR1 and CDR2: SGHVS, FQNEAQ. The CDR3 loop reads CASSQRQGAQRVTQYF. As DNA, the CDR3 is TGTGCCAGCAGCCAAAGACAGGGGGCTCAACGGGTGACCCAGTACTTC.

The chain combines TRBV10-2 with TRBJ2-7; 8 nucleotides align to TRBD1. The CDR3 sequence is 15 residues long. Germline loops: CDR1 WSHSY, CDR2 SAAADI. The V gene end was trimmed by 3 bases and the J gene end by 0 bases; junction bases not matched to a gene: 4. This chain's CDR3 is CASSDRDRSSYEQYF. As DNA, the CDR3 is TGCGCCAGCAGTGACCGGGACAGGAGCTCCTACGAGCAGTACTTC.

This chain links TRBV4-1 with TRBJ2-3, with TRBD2 identical over 8 bases. The CDR3 contains 17 residues. The J segment lost 4 bases and the V segment lost 6 bases, leaving 15 bases of the junction unmatched. Germline CDR1 MGHRA, CDR2 YSYEKL. The CDR3 DNA sequence: TGCGCCAGCAGTCTCATCCCCGCGGGGGGACCGGCAGATACGCAGTATTTT. As protein: CASSLIPAGGPADTQYF.

The V gene is TRBV25-1, the J gene TRBJ1-4; D is perhaps TRBD1 (6 bases). Trimming removed 4 bases at V and 7 bases at J, with 22 bases between. The germline V gene encodes CDR1 MGHDK and CDR2 SYGVNS. The CDR3 has 17 residues. CDR3 amino acids: CASSVTRPGGLVEKLFF. In DNA form, the CDR3 reads TGTGCCAGCAGTGTAACAAGGCCGGGGGGCTTAGTTGAAAAACTGTTTTTT.

The chain is built from TRBV6-6 and TRBJ2-3; 9 bases map to TRBD2. The J segment lost 3 bases and the V segment lost 0 bases, leaving 4 bases of the junction unmatched. Per germline, CDR1 MNHNY and CDR2 SVGAGI (reference sequence). CDR3 size: 16 residues. The CDR3 loop is CASSYSAGGPTDTQYF. The CDR3 nucleotides are TGTGCCAGCAGTTACTCGGCGGGGGGGCCAACAGATACGCAGTATTTT.

The V gene is TRBV19, the J gene TRBJ1-2, with D possibly TRBD1 on 6 matching bases. Germline V gives CDR1 LNHDA, CDR2 SQIVND (reference sequence). This CDR3 spans 14 amino acids. The germline V and J ends were trimmed by 5 bases and 4 bases, with 14 bases remaining between them. Written as DNA, the CDR3 is TGTGCCAGTAGTTCCGGGGAGGGGGGCTATGGCTACACCTTC. This gives the protein CASSSGEGGYGYTF.

V usage is TRBV4-2 and J usage is TRBJ2-5; D is perhaps TRBD1 or TRBD2 (5 bases each). The germline V and J ends were trimmed by 1 base and 3 bases, with 15 bases remaining between them. The CDR3 totals 16 residues. The germline V gene encodes CDR1 LGHNA and CDR2 YNFKEQ. The CDR3 DNA is TGTGCCAGCAGCCAAGGAACCGGGGCCTTGAAAGAGACCCAGTACTTC. Protein sequence: CASSQGTGALKETQYF.

V is TRBV7-2 and J is TRBJ1-1, with D unclear. CDR3 size: 13 residues. Germline-derived CDR1 and CDR2 are SGHTA and FQGNSA. Trimming removed 5 bases at V and 1 base at J, with 8 bases between. The CDR3 spells CASSAGQNTEAFF. The CDR3 nucleotides are TGTGCCAGCAGCGCCGGGCAGAACACTGAAGCTTTCTTT.

The J gene is TRBJ2-2, the V gene TRBV4-1; D call uncertain. The CDR3 sequence is 19 residues long. Trimming removed 2 bases at V and 3 bases at J, with 22 bases between. Germline CDR1 is MGHRA and CDR2 is YSYEKL. The CDR3 nucleotides are TGCGCCAGCAGCCAAAAGGCAGGCGCTTCCTCAGCTTACACCGGGGAGCTGTTTTTT. As protein: CASSQKAGASSAYTGELFF.

The V and J genes are TRBV7-2 and TRBJ2-1; TRBD1 might be the D (7 bases). The germline gives CDR1 SGHTA, CDR2 FQGNSA. The CDR3 is 19 residues long. Between the trimmed V and J ends, which lost 7 bases and 0 bases, there was a span of 25 bases. This chain's CDR3 is CASKPGGTRGVSSYNEQFF. The CDR3 nucleotides are TGTGCCAGCAAACCAGGGGGGACGAGAGGGGTGAGCTCCTACAATGAGCAGTTCTTC.